This T cell receptor (beta chain) stems from a study of blood T cell repertoires in COVID-19. Assay used: immunoSEQ multiplex PCR; TCRdb lists only in-frame clones, some missing. Of roughly 250,000 clones detected, around nine tenths appear once; the ten largest clones hold about 2.1%. Sample: peripheral blood. The TCR comes from a woman between 35 and 50 years old who had recovered from COVID-19.

The CDR3 DNA reads as TGTGCCAGCAGTTTAGCAAATGAGCAGTTCTTC. It codes for CASSLANEQFF. This chain links TRBV6-6 with TRBJ2-1; unclear D gene. The CDR3 covers 11 residues. Germline CDR1 MNHNY, CDR2 SVGAGI (reference sequence). V lost 4 bases and J lost 7, with 5 bases in between.